This TCR beta chain appears in the sequencing data of a study of identical twins. Germline CDR1 reads SGHRS; CDR2 reads YFSETQ. V lost 0 bases to trimming and J lost 1 base, with 10 bases between them. This CDR3 has 15 amino acids. Template switching created a universal primer site, and the cDNA included unique molecular identifiers. Each CDR3 protein gets one entry after TCRdb re-called the 5' RACE reads with MiXCR. The repertoire consists of about 450,000 distinct CDR3 sequences, with roughly 20% occurring once and the leading ten covering about 12%. Study-wide points: Twin-shared out-of-frame alpha sequences were enriched for low generation probability. High-abundance cord blood beta clonotypes had fewer insertions; memory repertoires showed none.

Notes on this clonotype: Its antigen remains unknown.

Among all donors, each was a healthy Caucasian. This clonotype was sampled from a man in his fifties or sixties in good health. The chain combines TRBV5-1 with TRBJ1-2; possibly TRBD1 for D (6 bases). The sequenced material came from naive T cells sorted from blood. CDR3 coding DNA: TGCGCCAGCAGCTTGGACAGGGCCCTTAACTATGGCTACACCTTC. It specifies CASSLDRALNYGYTF.